This T cell receptor beta chain was captured by sequencing in a study of Ad26.COV2.S vaccination and SARS-CoV-2 variants. Regarding the study as a whole: Non-spike TCR breadth was similar in vaccine and placebo recipients. Vaccinees displayed broader spike-specific TCR repertoires than placebo recipients.

Germline V gene lookup returns CDR1 SGDLS and CDR2 YYNGEE. There are 16 residues in the CDR3. V was shortened by 0 bases and J by 0 bases, with 11 bases between the two germline ends. Profiling relied on immunoSEQ multiplex PCR, and the TCRdb table lists in-frame clones only, not all of them. The sample holds 300,000 to 400,000 clones, roughly nine tenths seen once. On this clone itself: Its antigen remains unidentified.

The chain combines TRBV9 with TRBJ2-3; possibly TRBD1 or TRBD2 for D (6 bases each). The clonotype originates from a human donor who had recovered from COVID-19. Sample: peripheral blood, taken after recovery from COVID-19. This CDR3 reads CASSVAGGRSTDTQYF. Here the CDR3 DNA reads TGTGCCAGCAGCGTAGCCGGGGGCCGTAGCACAGATACGCAGTATTTT.